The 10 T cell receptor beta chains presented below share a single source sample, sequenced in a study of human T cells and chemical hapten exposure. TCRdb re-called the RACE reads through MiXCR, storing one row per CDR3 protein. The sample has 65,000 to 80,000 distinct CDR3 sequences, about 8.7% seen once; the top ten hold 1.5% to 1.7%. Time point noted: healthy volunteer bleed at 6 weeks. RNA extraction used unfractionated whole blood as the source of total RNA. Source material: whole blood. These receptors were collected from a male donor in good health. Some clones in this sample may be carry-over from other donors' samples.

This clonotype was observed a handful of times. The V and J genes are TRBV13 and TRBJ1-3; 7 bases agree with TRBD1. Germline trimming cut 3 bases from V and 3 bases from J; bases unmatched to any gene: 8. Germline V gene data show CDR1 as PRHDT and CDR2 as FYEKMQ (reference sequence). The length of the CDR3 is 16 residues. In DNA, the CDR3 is TGTGCCAGCAGCTTGAATGAGGGACAGCTTGGAAACACCATATATTTT. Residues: CASSLNEGQLGNTIYF.

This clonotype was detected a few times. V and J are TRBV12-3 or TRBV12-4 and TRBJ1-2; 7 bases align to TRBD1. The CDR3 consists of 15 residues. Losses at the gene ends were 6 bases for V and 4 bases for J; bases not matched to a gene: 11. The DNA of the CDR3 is TGTGCCAGCAGCTCGAGTATGGACAGGAGCTATGGCTACACCTTC. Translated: CASSSSMDRSYGYTF.

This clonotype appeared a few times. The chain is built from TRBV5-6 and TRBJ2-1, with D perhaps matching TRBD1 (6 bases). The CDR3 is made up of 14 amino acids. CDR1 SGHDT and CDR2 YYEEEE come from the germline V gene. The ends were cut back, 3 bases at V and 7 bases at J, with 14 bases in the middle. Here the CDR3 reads CASSWTTGWNEQFF. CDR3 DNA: TGTGCCAGCAGCTGGACGACAGGATGGAATGAGCAGTTCTTC.

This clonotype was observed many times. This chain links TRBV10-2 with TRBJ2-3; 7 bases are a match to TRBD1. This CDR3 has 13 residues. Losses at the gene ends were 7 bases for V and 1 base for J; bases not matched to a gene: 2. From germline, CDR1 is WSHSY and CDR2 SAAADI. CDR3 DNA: TGCGCCAGCAATGGACAGGGCACAGATACGCAGTATTTT. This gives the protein CASNGQGTDTQYF.

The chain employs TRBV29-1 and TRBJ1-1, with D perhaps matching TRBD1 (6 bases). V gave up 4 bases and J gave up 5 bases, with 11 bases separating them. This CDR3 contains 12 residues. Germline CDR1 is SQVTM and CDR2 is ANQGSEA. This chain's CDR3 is CSVAGARTEAFF. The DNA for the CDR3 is TGCAGCGTTGCGGGGGCCAGGACTGAAGCTTTCTTT.

CDR3 amino acids: CSVPRGSEAFF. The CDR3 bases are TGCAGCGTGCCGCGGGGGAGTGAAGCTTTCTTT. The genes are TRBV29-1 and TRBJ1-1; D might be TRBD1 (5 bases). V was clipped by 6 bases and J by 7 bases, with 12 bases between them. CDR3 length: 11 residues. Germline assignment: CDR1 SQVTM and CDR2 ANQGSEA.

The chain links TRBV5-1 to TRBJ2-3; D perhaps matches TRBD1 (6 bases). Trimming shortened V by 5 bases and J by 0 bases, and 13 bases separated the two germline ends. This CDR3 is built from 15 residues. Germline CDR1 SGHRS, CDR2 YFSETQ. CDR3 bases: TGCGCCAGCAGTCCCGGACAGACTAGCACAGATACGCAGTATTTT. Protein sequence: CASSPGQTSTDTQYF. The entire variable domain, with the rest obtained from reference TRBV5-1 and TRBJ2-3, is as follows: KAGVTQTPRYLIKTRGQQVTLSCSPISGHRSVSWYQQTPGQGLQFLFEYFSETQRNKGNFPGRFSGRQFSNSRSEMNVSTLELGDSALYLCASSPGQTSTDTQYFGPGTRLTVL.

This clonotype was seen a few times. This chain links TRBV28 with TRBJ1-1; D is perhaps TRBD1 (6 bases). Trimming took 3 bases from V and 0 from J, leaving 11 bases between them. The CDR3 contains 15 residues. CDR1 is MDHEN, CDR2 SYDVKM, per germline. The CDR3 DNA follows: TGTGCCAGCAGTTTCCGGGGGCTCATGAACACTGAAGCTTTCTTT. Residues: CASSFRGLMNTEAFF.

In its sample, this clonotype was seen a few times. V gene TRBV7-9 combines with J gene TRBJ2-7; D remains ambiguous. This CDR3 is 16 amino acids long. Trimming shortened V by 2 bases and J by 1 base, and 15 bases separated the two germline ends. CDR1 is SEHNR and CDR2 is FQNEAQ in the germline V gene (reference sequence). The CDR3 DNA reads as TGTGCCAGCAGCTTAATCGACGTCCGATCATCCTACGAGCAGTACTTC. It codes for CASSLIDVRSSYEQYF. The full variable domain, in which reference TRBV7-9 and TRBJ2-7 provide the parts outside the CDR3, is DTGVSQNPRHKITKRGQNVTFRCDPISEHNRLYWYRQTLGQGPEFLTYFQNEAQLEKSRLLSDRFSAERPKGSFSTLEIQRTEQGDSAMYLCASSLIDVRSSYEQYFGPGTRLTVT.

The CDR3 nucleotides are TGTGCCAGCTCACCCGGACAGGTGCTTCAGCCCCAGCATTTT. This codes for CASSPGQVLQPQHF. The chain couples TRBV18 to TRBJ1-5; 7 nucleotides match TRBD1. The CDR3 length is 14 residues. Per germline, CDR1 KGHSH and CDR2 LQKENI. Trimming took 3 bases from V and 6 from J; bases not matched to a gene: 5.